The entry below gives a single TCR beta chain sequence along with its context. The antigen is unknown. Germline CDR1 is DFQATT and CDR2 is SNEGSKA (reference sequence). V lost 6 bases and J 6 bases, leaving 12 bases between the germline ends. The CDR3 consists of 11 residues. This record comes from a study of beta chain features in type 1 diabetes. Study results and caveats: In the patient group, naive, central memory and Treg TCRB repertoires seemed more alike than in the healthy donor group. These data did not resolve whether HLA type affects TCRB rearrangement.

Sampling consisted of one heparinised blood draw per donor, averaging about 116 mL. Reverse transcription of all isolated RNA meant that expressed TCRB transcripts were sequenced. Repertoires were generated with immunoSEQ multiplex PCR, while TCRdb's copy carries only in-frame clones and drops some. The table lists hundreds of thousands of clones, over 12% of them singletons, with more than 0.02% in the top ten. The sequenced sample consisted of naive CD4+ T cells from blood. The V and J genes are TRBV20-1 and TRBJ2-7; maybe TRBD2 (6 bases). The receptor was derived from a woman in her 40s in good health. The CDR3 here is CSAVNSGEQYF. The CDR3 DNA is TGCAGTGCCGTAAATAGCGGCGAGCAGTACTTC.